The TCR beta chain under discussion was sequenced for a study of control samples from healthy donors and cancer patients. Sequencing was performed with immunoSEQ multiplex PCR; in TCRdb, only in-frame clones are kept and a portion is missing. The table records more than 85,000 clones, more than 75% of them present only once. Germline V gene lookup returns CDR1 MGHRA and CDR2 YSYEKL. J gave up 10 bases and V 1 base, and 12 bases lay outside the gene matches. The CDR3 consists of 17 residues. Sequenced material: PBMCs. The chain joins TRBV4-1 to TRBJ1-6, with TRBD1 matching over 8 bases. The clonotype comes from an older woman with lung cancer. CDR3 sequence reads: CASSQASRTGTVSPLHF. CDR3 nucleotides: TGCGCCAGCAGCCAAGCCTCACGGACAGGGACGGTGTCACCCCTCCACTTT.